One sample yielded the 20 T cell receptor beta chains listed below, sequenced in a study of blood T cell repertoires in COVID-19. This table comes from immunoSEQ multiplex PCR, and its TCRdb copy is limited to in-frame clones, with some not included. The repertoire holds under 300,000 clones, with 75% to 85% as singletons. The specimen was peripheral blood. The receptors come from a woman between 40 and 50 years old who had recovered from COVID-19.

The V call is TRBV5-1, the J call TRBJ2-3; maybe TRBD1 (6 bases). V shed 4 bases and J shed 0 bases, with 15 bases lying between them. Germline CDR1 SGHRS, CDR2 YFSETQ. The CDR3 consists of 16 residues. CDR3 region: CASSKRVGGSTDTQYF. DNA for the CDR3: TGCGCCAGCAGCAAAAGGGTAGGGGGAAGCACAGATACGCAGTATTTT.

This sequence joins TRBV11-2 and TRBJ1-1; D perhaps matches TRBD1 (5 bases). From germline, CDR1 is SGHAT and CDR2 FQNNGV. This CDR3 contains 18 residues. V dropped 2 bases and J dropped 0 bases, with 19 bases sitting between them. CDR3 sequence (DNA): TGTGCCAGCAGCTTATATGAATGGGGTGAGACAGTGAACACTGAAGCTTTCTTT. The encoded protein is CASSLYEWGETVNTEAFF.

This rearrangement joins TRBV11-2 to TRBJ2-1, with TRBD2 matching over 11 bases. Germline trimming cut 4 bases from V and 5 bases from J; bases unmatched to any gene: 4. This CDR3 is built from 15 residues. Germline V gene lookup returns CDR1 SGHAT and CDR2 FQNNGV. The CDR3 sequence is CASSSLAGGNNEQFF. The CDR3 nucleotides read TGTGCCAGCAGCTCCCTAGCGGGGGGCAACAATGAGCAGTTCTTC.

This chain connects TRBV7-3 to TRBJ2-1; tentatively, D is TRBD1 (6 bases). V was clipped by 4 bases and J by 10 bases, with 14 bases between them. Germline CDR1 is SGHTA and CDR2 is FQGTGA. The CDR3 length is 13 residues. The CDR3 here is CASSSVRDTEQFF. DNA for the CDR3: TGTGCCAGCAGCTCCGTGAGGGACACAGAGCAGTTCTTC.

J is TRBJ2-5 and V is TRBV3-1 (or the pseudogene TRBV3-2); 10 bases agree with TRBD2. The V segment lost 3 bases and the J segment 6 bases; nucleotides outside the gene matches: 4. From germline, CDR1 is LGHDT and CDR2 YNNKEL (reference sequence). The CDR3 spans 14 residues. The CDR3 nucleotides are TGTGCCAGCAGCCATAGCGGGGGGTTACAGACCCAGTACTTC. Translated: CASSHSGGLQTQYF.

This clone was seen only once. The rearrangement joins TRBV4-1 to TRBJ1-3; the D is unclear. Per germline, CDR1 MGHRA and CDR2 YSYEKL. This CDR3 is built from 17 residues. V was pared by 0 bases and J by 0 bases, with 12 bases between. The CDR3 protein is CASSQEAVGSSGNTIYF. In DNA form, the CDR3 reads TGCGCCAGCAGCCAAGAGGCGGTGGGTAGCTCTGGAAACACCATATATTTT.

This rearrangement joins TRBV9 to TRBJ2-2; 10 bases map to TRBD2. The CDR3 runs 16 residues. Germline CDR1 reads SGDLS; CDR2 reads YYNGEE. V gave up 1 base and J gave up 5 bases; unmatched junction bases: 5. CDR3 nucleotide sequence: TGTGCCAGCAGCGTATCTAGCGGGGGTTCGACCGGGGAGCTGTTTTTT. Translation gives CASSVSSGGSTGELFF.

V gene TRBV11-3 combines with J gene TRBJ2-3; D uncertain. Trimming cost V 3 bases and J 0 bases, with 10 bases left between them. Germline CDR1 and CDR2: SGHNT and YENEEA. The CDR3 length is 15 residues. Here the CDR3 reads CASSFNLQSTDTQYF. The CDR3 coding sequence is TGTGCCAGCAGCTTTAACCTACAGAGCACAGATACGCAGTATTTT.

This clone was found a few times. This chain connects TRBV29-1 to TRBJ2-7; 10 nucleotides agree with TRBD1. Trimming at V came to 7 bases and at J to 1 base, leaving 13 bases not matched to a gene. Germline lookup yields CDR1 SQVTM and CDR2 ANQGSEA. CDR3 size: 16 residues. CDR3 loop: CSALGQGTYSSYEQYF. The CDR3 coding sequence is TGCAGCGCTTTGGGACAGGGGACCTACAGTTCCTACGAGCAGTACTTC.

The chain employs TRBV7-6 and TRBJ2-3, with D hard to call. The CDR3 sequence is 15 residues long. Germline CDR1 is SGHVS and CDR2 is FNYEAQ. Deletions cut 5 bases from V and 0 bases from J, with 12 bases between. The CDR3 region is CASSPLLTSTDTQYF. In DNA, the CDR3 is TGTGCCAGCAGCCCCTTACTAACTAGCACAGATACGCAGTATTTT.

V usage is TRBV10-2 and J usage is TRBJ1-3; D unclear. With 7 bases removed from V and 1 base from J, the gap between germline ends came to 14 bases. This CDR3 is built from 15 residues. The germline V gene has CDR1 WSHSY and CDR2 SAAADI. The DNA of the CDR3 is TGCGCCAGCACGCGAGGAGGCGAATCTGGAAACACCATATATTTT. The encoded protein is CASTRGGESGNTIYF.

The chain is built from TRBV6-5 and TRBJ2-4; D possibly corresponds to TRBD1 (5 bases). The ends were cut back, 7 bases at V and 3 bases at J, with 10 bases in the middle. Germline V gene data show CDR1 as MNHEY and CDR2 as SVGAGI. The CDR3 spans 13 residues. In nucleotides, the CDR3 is TGTGCCAGCACCGGAAGGGGCAAAAACATTCAGTACTTC. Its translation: CASTGRGKNIQYF.

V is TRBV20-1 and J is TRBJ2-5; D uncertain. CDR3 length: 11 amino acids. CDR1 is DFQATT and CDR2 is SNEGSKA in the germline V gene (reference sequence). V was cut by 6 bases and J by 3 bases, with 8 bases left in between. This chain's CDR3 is CSAIPKETQYF. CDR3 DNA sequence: TGCAGTGCAATTCCAAAAGAGACCCAGTACTTC.

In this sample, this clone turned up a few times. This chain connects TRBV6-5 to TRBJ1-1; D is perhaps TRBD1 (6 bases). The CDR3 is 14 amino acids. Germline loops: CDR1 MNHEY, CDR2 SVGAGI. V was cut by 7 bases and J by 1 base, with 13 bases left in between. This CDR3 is CASTTGPSNTEAFF. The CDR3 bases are TGTGCCAGCACCACAGGGCCCTCGAACACTGAAGCTTTCTTT.

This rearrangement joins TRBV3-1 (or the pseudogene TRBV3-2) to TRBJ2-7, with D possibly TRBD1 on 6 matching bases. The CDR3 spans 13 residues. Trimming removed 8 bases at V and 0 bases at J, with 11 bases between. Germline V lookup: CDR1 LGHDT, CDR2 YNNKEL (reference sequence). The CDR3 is CASGLQGSYEQYF. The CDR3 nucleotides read TGTGCCAGCGGGTTACAGGGCTCCTACGAGCAGTACTTC.

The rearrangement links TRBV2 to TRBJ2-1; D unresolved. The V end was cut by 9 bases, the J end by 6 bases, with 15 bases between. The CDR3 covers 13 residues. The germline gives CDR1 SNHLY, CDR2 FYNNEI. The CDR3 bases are TGTGCCAGTGAACAAAATCCCCTCAATGAGCAGTTCTTC. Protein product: CASEQNPLNEQFF.

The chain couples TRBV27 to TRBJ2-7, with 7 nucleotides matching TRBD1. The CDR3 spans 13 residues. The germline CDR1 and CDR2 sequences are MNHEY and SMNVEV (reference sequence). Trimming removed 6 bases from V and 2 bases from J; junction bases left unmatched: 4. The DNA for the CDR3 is TGTGCCAGCAGCACAGGGGTCCCCTACGAGCAGTACTTC. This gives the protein CASSTGVPYEQYF.

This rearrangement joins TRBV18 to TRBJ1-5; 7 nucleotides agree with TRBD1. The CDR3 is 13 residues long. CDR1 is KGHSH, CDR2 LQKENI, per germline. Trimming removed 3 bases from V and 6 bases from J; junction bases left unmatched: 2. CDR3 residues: CASSPGQFQPQHF. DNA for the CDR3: TGTGCCAGCTCACCGGGACAGTTTCAGCCCCAGCATTTT.

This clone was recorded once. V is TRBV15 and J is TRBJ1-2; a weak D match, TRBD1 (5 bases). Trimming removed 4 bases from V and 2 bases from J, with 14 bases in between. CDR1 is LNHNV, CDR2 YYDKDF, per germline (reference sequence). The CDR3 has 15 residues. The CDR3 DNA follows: TGTGCCACCAGCAAGGGGAGCGGGTTCAACTATGGCTACACCTTC. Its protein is CATSKGSGFNYGYTF.

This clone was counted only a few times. DNA of the CDR3: TGTGCCAGCAGCCGGGAGGGTGTACATACCCGAGGCTATGGCTACACCTTC. As protein: CASSREGVHTRGYGYTF. This rearrangement joins TRBV11-2 to TRBJ1-2; unclear D gene. V was cut by 5 bases and J by 4 bases, with 23 bases left in between. The CDR3 runs to 17 residues. Looked up from germline, CDR1 is SGHAT and CDR2 is FQNNGV.